Described below is a single TCR beta chain sequence and its context. Investigators merged groups given second doses at roughly 4 or roughly 12 weeks. The sample is drawn from a study of T cell responses to AZD1222 COVID-19 vaccine. Germline V CDR1 and CDR2: MGHRA, YSYEKL. The V gene end was trimmed by 3 bases and the J gene end by 2 bases; junction bases not matched to a gene: 8. The CDR3 totals 16 residues. TCRdb's copy holds only in-frame clones and misses some; the assay was immunoSEQ multiplex PCR. In the table there are some 180,000 clones, roughly 94% of which are singletons. This sample comprised peripheral blood, obtained 28 days after the second AZD1222 dose. The chain employs TRBV4-1 and TRBJ2-5; 8 bases are a match to TRBD1. The receptor's source is an adult who received the AZD1222 COVID-19 vaccine. In DNA, the CDR3 is TGCGCCAGCAGCCACCTTCAGACAGGGGCGCAAGAGACCCAGTACTTC. It encodes CASSHLQTGAQETQYF.